This T cell receptor beta chain was identified during a study of regulatory T cells in long-lasting Graves disease. Turning to the study itself: Graves' patients diagnosed newly had used antithyroid drugs under 3 months.

Time point here: newly diagnosed GD, antithyroid drugs for less than 3 months. From PBMCs, RNA was extracted and then used to make the TCR library. A peripheral blood sample, roughly 8.7 milliliters in volume, was drawn into EDTA tubes. The authors built TCR beta libraries using iRepertoire HTBI primers and Arm-PCR of CDR3 regions. A single record per CDR3 protein comes from TCRdb applying MiXCR to the multiplex PCR reads. The table has approximately 460,000 distinct CDR3 sequences, roughly 17% seen once. This clonotype was recorded many times. The V and J ends lost 3 bases and 0 bases respectively, with 9 bases between them. The CDR3 has 15 residues. CDR1 and CDR2 (germline): SGHVS, FQNEAQ. The sample was also linked to a second study, of T cells in Graves' hyperthyroidism and ophthalmopathy. Per that study: Orbital computed tomography, thyroid ultrasound, serum thyroxine and TRAb, and clinical symptoms together informed the diagnoses. The majority of expanded thyroid clonotypes above 0.001 also appeared in blood.

This receptor was taken from a woman aged 25 to 39 with Graves disease. V and J are TRBV7-8 and TRBJ2-1; D is unresolved. Sample: peripheral blood mononuclear cells (PBMCs), taken at new diagnosis, from a patient treated with antithyroid drugs. The CDR3 coding sequence is TGTGCCAGCAGCTTTGGCGTCAGCTCCTACAATGAGCAGTTCTTC. Protein: CASSFGVSSYNEQFF.